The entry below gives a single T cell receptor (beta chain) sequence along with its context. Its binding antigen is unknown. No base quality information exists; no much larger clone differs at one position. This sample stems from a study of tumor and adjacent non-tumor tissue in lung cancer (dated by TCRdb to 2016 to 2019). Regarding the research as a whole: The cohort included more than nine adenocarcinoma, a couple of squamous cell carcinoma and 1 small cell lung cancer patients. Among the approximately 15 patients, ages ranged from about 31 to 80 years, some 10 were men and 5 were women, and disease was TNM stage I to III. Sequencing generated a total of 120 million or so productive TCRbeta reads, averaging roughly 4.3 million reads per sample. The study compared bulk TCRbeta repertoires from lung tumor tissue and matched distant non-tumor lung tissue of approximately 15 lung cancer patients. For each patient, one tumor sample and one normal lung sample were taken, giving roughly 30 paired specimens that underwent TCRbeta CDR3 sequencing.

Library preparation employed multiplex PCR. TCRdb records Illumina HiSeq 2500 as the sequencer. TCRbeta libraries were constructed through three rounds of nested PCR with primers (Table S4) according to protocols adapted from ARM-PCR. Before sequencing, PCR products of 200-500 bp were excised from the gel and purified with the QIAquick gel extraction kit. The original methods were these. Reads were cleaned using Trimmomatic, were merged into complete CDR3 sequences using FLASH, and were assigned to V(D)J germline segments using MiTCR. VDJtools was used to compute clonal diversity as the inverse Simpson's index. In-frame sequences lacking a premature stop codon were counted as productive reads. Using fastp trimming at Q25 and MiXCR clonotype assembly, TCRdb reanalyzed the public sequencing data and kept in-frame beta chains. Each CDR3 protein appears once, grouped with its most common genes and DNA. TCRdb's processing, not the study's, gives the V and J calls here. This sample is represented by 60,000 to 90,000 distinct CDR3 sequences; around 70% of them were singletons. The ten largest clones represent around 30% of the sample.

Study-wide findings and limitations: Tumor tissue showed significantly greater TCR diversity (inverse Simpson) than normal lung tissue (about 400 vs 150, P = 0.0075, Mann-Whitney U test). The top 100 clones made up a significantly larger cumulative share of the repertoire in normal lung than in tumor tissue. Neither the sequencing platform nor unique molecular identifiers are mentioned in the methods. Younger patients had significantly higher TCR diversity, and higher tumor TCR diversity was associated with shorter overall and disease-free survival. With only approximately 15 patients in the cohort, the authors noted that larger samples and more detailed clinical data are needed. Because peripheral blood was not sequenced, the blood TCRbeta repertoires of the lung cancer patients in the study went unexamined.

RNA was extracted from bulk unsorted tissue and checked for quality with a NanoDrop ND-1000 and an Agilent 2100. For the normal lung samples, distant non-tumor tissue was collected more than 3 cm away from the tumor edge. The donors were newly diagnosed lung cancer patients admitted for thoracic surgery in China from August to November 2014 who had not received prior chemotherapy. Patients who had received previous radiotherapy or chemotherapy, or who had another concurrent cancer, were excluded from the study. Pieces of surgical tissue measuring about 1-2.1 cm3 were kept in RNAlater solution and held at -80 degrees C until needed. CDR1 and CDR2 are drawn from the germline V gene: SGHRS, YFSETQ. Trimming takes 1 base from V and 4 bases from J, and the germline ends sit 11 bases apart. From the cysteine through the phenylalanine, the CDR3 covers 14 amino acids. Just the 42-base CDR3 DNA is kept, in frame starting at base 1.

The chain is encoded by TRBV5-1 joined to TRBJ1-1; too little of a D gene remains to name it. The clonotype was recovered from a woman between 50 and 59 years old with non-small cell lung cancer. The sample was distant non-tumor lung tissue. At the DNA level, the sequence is TGCGCCAGCAGCTTGTATCGGGGAGGCACTGAAGCTTTCTTT. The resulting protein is CASSLYRGGTEAFF.